Listed here is a single T cell receptor (beta chain). It has no known antigen specificity. Base qualities were left out, and no much larger clone turns up one base away. Read against the paper, the sample's time point label means: pre-transplant. Unstimulated PBMCs, after thawing, were stained for CD3, CD4 and CD8 and then FACS-sorted into CD3+CD4+ and CD3+CD8+ populations. All 8 studied subjects were randomized to withdrawal of immunosuppression. The Qiagen DNeasy Blood and Tissue Kit was used for isolation of genomic DNA. The source of the sample is a study of T cell clones after liver transplantation (dated by TCRdb to between 2018 and 2021). In the study overall: Samples were obtained from ITN030ST, a randomized trial in which withdrawal of immunosuppression was attempted within 2 years of liver transplantation. Donor-reactive T cell clones were identified by TCRbeta sequencing following a pre-transplant mixed lymphocyte reaction and were subsequently tracked in post-transplant blood. As an antigen-independent comparator for the donor-reactive sequences, third party-reactive TCRbeta sequences from pre-transplant MLRs were identified as well. Three of the eight recipients were HCV-positive; the others were transplanted for non-autoimmune, non-viral indications. Until randomization at 12-24 months post-transplant, subjects were given standard immunosuppression, with no induction therapy. Tolerance was defined as complete withdrawal of immunosuppression for at least one year without a rise in liver enzymes beyond twice the upper limit of normal. Blood samples were taken pre-transplant, pre-randomization before withdrawal, and post-randomization after full withdrawal or failed withdrawal. A cohort of 8 liver transplant recipients was studied, of whom 3 were classified as tolerant and 5 as non-tolerant.

High-throughput TCRbeta CDR3 sequencing of frozen genomic DNA was performed by immunoSEQ, with PCR amplification, mapping, bias correction and internal controls included. The paper's data handling went like this. Only productive rearrangements were retained, with each unique TCRbeta sequence defined by its CDR3 nucleotide sequence together with its V and J gene. Donor-reactive sequences required at least 5-fold expansion in CFSE-low cells versus unstimulated pre-transplant cells and at least 0.01% frequency. Minimum frequency thresholds were set for each subject based on the unstimulated sample with the lowest template count, ensuring at least 90% detection power. Repertoire turnover was measured by Jensen-Shannon divergence between the top 1000 TCRbeta sequences post- and pre-transplant. Two-sided Fisher's exact tests were used to test for changes in how often donor-reactive sequences were detected. The table comes from immuneACCESS by way of TCRdb, which keeps in-frame sequences with V and J called. Part of the clones is missing from these tables; in studies checked, under half for an unresolved V gene and the rest for unknown reasons. V and J calls and clone size are copied from that table; D and trimming were computed from the DNA. The sample table shows 70,000 or so clones, and about nine tenths are seen once. Together, the top ten hold 2% to 3% of the sample.

The full study reports these points: Once repertoire turnover was taken into account, donor-reactive detection showed a significant reduction for CD4 in 7 of 8 subjects and for CD8 in 8 of 8. The conclusions were considered preliminary, being limited by small, heterogeneous patient numbers and non-standardized post-transplant time points. Because no allograft tissue specimens were available, donor-reactive T cells may have migrated into the graft instead of being deleted. Low numbers of available donor cells limited the measurable donor-reactive repertoire in a couple of subjects. Donor-reactive sequences decreased more than third party-reactive sequences, which suggests partial antigen-specific deletion that was not related to withdrawal success. Circulating donor-reactive CD4 TCRbeta sequences fell significantly post-transplant in most of the 8 subjects, irrespective of tolerance or HCV status.

The CDR3 runs 14 amino acids, cysteine and phenylalanine included. The retained sequence is limited to the CDR3, 42 bases, with the frame set at the first base. Relative to germline, V is 0 bases shorter and J is 8 bases shorter, with 11 bases between their ends. Looking up the germline V gene yields CDR1 ENHRY and CDR2 SYGVKD. The source was CD4+ T cells from blood, collected before liver transplant. The chain is made from TRBV10-3 and TRBJ1-5, and TRBD1 may be the D gene, going by 6 matching bases. This clonotype was sampled from a human donor who received a liver transplant. The sequenced DNA: TGTGCCATCAGTGAGTCACAGGGAAGTGAGCCCCAGCATTTT. Protein translation: CAISESQGSEPQHF.